Here is one T cell receptor beta chain with its context. This specimen belongs to a study of blood T cell repertoires in COVID-19. Turning to the study itself: Material from acute and convalescent COVID-19 was sourced from the United States, Italy and Spain.

In the authors' workflow: Reference gene primer amplification in the assay estimated nucleated cell counts. The table came from immunoSEQ multiplex PCR; TCRdb's copy has only in-frame clones and leaves some out. Clone size and the V and J calls come from that table; the DNA yielded D and trimming. The table lists a few hundred thousand clones, about 89% of them singletons. The clonotype was recovered from a man over 45 with acute or convalescent COVID-19. Specimen: peripheral blood.

The CDR3 DNA reads TGTGCCAGCAGTGACCAAGCGGGGGGGTTCACAGATACGCAGTATTTT. Its protein product is CASSDQAGGFTDTQYF. The J gene is TRBJ2-3, the V gene TRBV6-1; 10 positions match TRBD2. This CDR3 has 16 residues. V lost 3 bases to trimming and J lost 2 bases; unmatched junction nucleotides: 5. The germline gives CDR1 MNHNS, CDR2 SASEGT.